This record covers a single TCR beta chain. Its antigen is not known. The junction shows a germline mismatch at one end, possibly a read error. The data were obtained in a study of tumor-infiltrating lymphocytes in primary liver carcinoma. Study-wide points: Reduced overlap was seen in tumor-adjacent and tumor-blood pairs versus tumor region pairs. Only about 7-25% of top clones showed up in all five tumor regions.

Joint extraction of RNA and DNA used roughly 20-32 mg of bulk tissue that was unsorted. Per tumor, sampling covered five separate regions. Every one of the tumor samples had a viable tumor cell content above 75%. cDNA specific to TCR beta was made from roughly 500 ng of total RNA, with a constant-region primer employed for priming. What produced the TCR beta libraries was three nested multiplex PCR rounds using slightly modified ARM-PCR. Investigators reported that the first two PCR rounds, at 10 cycles each, used TRBV1-TRBV30 forward primers with a C-beta reverse primer. TCRdb re-called the multiplex PCR reads with MiXCR, one entry per CDR3 protein. The data hold about 110,000 distinct CDR3 sequences, with around two thirds observed a single time. Germline CDR1 reads MNHNS; CDR2 reads SASEGT. There are 13 residues in the CDR3.

The rearrangement joins TRBV6-1 to TRBJ2-1; the D is unclear. This receptor was identified in a woman aged 55-70 years with primary liver carcinoma and hepatitis B virus infection. The sample was liver tumor tissue from sampling region 1. Noted subset: tumor region T1, superior pole. The CDR3 DNA sequence: TGTGTCAGCAGTGAATTGAGGTGGAATGAGCAGTTTTTC. This encodes CVSSELRWNEQFF.